Listed here are 3 T cell receptor beta chains from one sample, sequenced in a study of T cells after yellow fever vaccination. TCRdb reprocessed the 5' RACE reads via MiXCR and lists one record per CDR3 protein. The data hold a few hundred thousand distinct CDR3 sequences, with about 7.8% observed a single time. The sample in question was PBMCs, obtained about 49 days after the first yellow fever vaccination. These TCRs come from a man aged 18 to 29 who received the YFV17D yellow fever vaccine.

Ten or more counts support this clonotype. This chain joins TRBV5-1 and TRBJ1-3; 7 bases match TRBD1. The CDR3 loop spans 15 amino acids. V gave up 0 bases and J gave up 2 bases; unmatched junction bases: 2. From germline, CDR1 is SGHRS and CDR2 YFSETQ. The chain's CDR3 is CASSLETGPGNTIYF. The DNA for the CDR3 is TGCGCCAGCAGCTTGGAGACAGGGCCTGGAAACACCATATATTTT.

The chain is built from TRBV7-2 and TRBJ2-5; 11 nucleotides line up with TRBD2. This CDR3 is 16 amino acids long. Germline values: CDR1 SGHTA, CDR2 FQGNSA. V shed 3 bases and J 5 bases; nucleotides not matched to a gene: 8. The CDR3 DNA is TGTGCCAGCAGCTTCCAACTAGCGGGGGATAGGGAGACCCAGTACTTC. This translates into CASSFQLAGDRETQYF.

The chain carries TRBV20-1 and TRBJ1-2; TRBD1 agrees at 9 bases. This CDR3 comprises 13 residues. From germline, CDR1 is DFQATT and CDR2 SNEGSKA (reference sequence). The ends lost 7 bases at V and 4 bases at J; junction bases unmatched: 7. CDR3 nucleotide sequence: TGCAGTGTTTTGACAGGGGGGGGCTATGGCTACACCTTC. It is translated as CSVLTGGGYGYTF.